One sample yielded the 12 T cell receptor beta chains listed below, sequenced in a study of beta chain features in type 1 diabetes. Sequenced material consisted of expressed TCRB transcripts (all of the isolated RNA was reverse transcribed). Generated by immunoSEQ multiplex PCR, the TCRdb table keeps only in-frame clones and is missing some. The sample holds 350,000 to 450,000 clones, about 15% seen once. Sample: naive CD4+ T cells from blood. The source is a young woman in good health.

The rearrangement joins TRBV14 to TRBJ2-1; tentatively, D is TRBD2 (5 bases). The CDR3 has 16 residues. CDR1 and CDR2 from the germline V gene are SGHDN and FVKESK. Trimming shortened V by 4 bases and J by 4 bases, and 17 bases separated the two germline ends. CDR3 in DNA: TGTGCCAGCAGCCGAATCGGACTCGCCAATTACAATGAGCAGTTCTTC. Encoded protein: CASSRIGLANYNEQFF. The full variable domain, in which reference TRBV14 and TRBJ2-1 provide the parts outside the CDR3, is EAGVTQFPSHSVIEKGQTVTLRCDPISGHDNLYWYRRVMGKEIKFLLHFVKESKQDESGMPNNRFLAERTGGTYSTLKVQPAELEDSGVYFCASSRIGLANYNEQFFGPGTRLTVL.

This clone was observed a few times. CDR3 nucleotides: TGTGCCAGCAGCTCCTTCACTGCTAGCACAGATACGCAGTATTTT. Its translation: CASSSFTASTDTQYF. The genes are TRBV5-6 and TRBJ2-3, with D unresolved. CDR3 length equals 15 residues. Trimming took 3 bases from V and 0 from J, leaving 11 bases between them. Germline V CDR1 and CDR2: SGHDT, YYEEEE. Full variable domain (outside the CDR3, taken from reference TRBV5-6 and TRBJ2-3): DAGVTQSPTHLIKTRGQQVTLRCSPKSGHDTVSWYQQALGQGPQFIFQYYEEEERQRGNFPDRFSGHQFPNYSSELNVNALLLGDSALYLCASSSFTASTDTQYFGPGTRLTVL.

This chain links TRBV7-3 with TRBJ2-1, with TRBD2 matching 12 bases. V was pared by 5 bases and J by 0 bases, with 8 bases of the junction left unmatched. Germline CDR1 reads SGHTA; CDR2 reads FQGTGA. The CDR3 is 18 residues long. CDR3 bases: TGTGCCAGCAGCGGAGGACTAGCGGGACGGAGCTCCTACAATGAGCAGTTCTTC. Translation: CASSGGLAGRSSYNEQFF.

This chain joins TRBV19 and TRBJ2-1, with 7 bases fitting TRBD1. Trimming took 3 bases from V and 1 from J; bases not matched to a gene: 3. Germline values: CDR1 LNHDA, CDR2 SQIVND (reference sequence). This CDR3 is built from 15 residues. This chain's CDR3 is CASSIGRGSYNEQFF. In DNA, the CDR3 is TGTGCCAGTAGTATTGGCAGGGGGTCCTACAATGAGCAGTTCTTC.

This chain joins TRBV20-1 and TRBJ2-5; D is unclear. Germline V lookup: CDR1 DFQATT, CDR2 SNEGSKA (reference sequence). V lost 4 bases, J lost 5 bases, and 5 bases lay in between. The CDR3 covers 10 residues. The CDR3 loop is CSANRETQYF. Written as DNA, the CDR3 is TGCAGTGCTAACCGGGAGACCCAGTACTTC.

This clone was detected only a few times. V is TRBV4-3 and J is TRBJ1-1; the D is unclear. Germline V gene data show CDR1 as LGHNA and CDR2 as YSLEER. CDR3 length: 15 residues. V gave up 1 base and J gave up 1 base, with 10 bases separating them. The CDR3 nucleotides are TGCGCCAGCAGCCAAGCCTCCTCAGGGAACACTGAAGCTTTCTTT. Protein sequence: CASSQASSGNTEAFF.

V gene TRBV7-2 combines with J gene TRBJ2-1; 7 bases align to TRBD2. The CDR3 is 16 amino acids. The ends lost 2 bases at V and 1 base at J; junction bases unmatched: 5. Per germline, CDR1 SGHTA and CDR2 FQGNSA. The CDR3 sequence: CASSLRAGVSYNEQFF. For the CDR3, the DNA is TGTGCCAGCAGCTTAAGGGCGGGAGTGTCCTACAATGAGCAGTTCTTC.

This clone appeared a few times. This chain uses TRBV29-1 with TRBJ2-2; TRBD2 is a possible D gene (7 bases). Per the germline V gene, CDR1 is SQVTM and CDR2 is ANQGSEA. V shed 6 bases and J shed 4 bases, with 12 bases lying between them. CDR3 size: 13 residues. CDR3 bases: TGCAGCGTCCCTAGGGGGGGCACCGGGGAGCTGTTTTTT. It specifies CSVPRGGTGELFF.

This clone has a handful of counts. V usage is TRBV19 and J usage is TRBJ2-2; the D is unclear. Germline lookup yields CDR1 LNHDA and CDR2 SQIVND (reference sequence). Trimming removed 8 bases at V and 1 base at J, with 11 bases between. CDR3 size: 14 residues. The CDR3 DNA follows: TGTGCCAGTCTAGGCATGGGGAACACCGGGGAGCTGTTTTTT. Its translation is CASLGMGNTGELFF.

In its sample, this clone was seen a few times. The gene calls are TRBV28 and TRBJ1-5, with D possibly TRBD1 on 6 matching bases. Per germline, CDR1 MDHEN and CDR2 SYDVKM. CDR3 length: 15 amino acids. V was pared by 6 bases and J by 6 bases, with 18 bases between. In nucleotides, the CDR3 is TGTGCCAGCAGCCTACAGGGAGGGTTGAGTCAGCCCCAGCATTTT. This translates into CASSLQGGLSQPQHF.

This clone was picked up a small number of times. V and J are TRBV29-1 and TRBJ2-2; 12 bases are shared with TRBD2. This CDR3 comprises 15 residues. CDR1 and CDR2 from the germline V gene are SQVTM and ANQGSEA. The V segment lost 8 bases and the J segment 7 bases; nucleotides outside the gene matches: 11. The CDR3 protein is CSCTGTSGSGGELFF. CDR3 coding DNA: TGCAGCTGCACGGGGACTAGCGGGTCTGGCGGGGAGCTGTTTTTT.

The chain is built from TRBV4-1 and TRBJ1-1, with unresolved D. Germline loops: CDR1 MGHRA, CDR2 YSYEKL. This CDR3 contains 15 residues. V was trimmed by 4 bases and J by 3 bases, leaving 15 bases between them. CDR3 DNA sequence: TGCGCCAGCAGCCCCTCTCGTGGAGGGCACACTGAAGCTTTCTTT. Translating it yields CASSPSRGGHTEAFF.